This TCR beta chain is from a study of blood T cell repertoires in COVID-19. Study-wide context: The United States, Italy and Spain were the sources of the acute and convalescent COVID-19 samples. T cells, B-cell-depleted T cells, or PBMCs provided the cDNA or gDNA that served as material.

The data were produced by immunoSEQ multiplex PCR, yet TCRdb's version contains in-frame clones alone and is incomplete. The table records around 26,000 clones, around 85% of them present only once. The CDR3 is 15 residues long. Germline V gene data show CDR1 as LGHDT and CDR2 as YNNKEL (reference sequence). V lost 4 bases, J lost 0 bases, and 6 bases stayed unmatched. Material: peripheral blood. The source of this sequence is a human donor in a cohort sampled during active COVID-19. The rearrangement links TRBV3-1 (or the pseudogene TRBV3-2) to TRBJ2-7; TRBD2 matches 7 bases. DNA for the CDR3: TGTGCCAGCAGCCTCGGGACTACAGACTCCTACGAGCAGTACTTC. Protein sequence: CASSLGTTDSYEQYF.